The 22 T cell receptor beta chains given below trace back to one sample, sequenced in a study of cytomegalovirus exposure and HLA in healthy donors. The PCR contained 60 Vbeta and 13 Jbeta primers. The method was immunoSEQ multiplex PCR; TCRdb's version includes in-frame clones alone and lacks a portion of them. The table lists around 140,000 clones, 8.5% to 10% of them singletons, with less than 2% in the top ten. Material for sequencing was PBMCs. The origin of the receptors is a man between 50 and 59 years old in good health and CMV-seronegative.

This clone was seen a few times. This chain uses TRBV6-5 with TRBJ1-2; D perhaps matches TRBD1 (5 bases). The CDR3 totals 15 residues. The ends were cut back, 1 base at V and 5 bases at J, with 14 bases in the middle. Germline CDR1 reads MNHEY; CDR2 reads SVGAGI. This CDR3 reads CASSYFGGRGYGYTF. CDR3 nucleotide sequence: TGTGCCAGCAGTTACTTTGGGGGGAGGGGATATGGCTACACCTTC.

This clone was counted between two and nine times. The chain combines TRBV27 with TRBJ2-6; 13 nucleotides agree with TRBD2. The CDR3 contains 17 residues. V lost 6 bases to trimming and J lost 2 bases; unmatched junction nucleotides: 4. CDR1 is MNHEY and CDR2 is SMNVEV in the germline V gene (reference sequence). CDR3 bases: TGTGCCAGCAGGCCCACTAGCGGGGGGGCTGGGGCCAACGTCCTGACTTTC. Translation gives CASRPTSGGAGANVLTF.

This clone was seen more than once but under ten times. This chain uses TRBV6-1 with TRBJ2-7; TRBD2 matches at 9 bases. The CDR3 runs to 22 residues. V trimming: 2 bases; J trimming: 7 bases; junction bases outside the gene matches: 30. Germline lookup yields CDR1 MNHNS and CDR2 SASEGT. The CDR3 region has the DNA TGTGCCAGCAGTGAACCGGGACAGACAAGAAGGGTACAGCGGGAGGCAACAGCAGAGCAGTACTTC. This codes for CASSEPGQTRRVQREATAEQYF.

The V and J genes are TRBV6-4 and TRBJ1-3; 8 positions agree with TRBD1. V lost 0 bases and J lost 4; bases outside the gene matches: 5. CDR3 length equals 16 residues. The germline CDR1 and CDR2 sequences are MRHNA and SNTAGT. In DNA form, the CDR3 reads TGTGCCAGCAGTGACTCCCCAGGGGGCGACGGAAACACCATATATTTT. Translated, it gives CASSDSPGGDGNTIYF.

This clone has just a few counts. At one end the junction does not follow the germline gene, possibly because of a read error. The chain recombines TRBV10-1 with TRBJ1-2; 12 bases line up with TRBD1. The germline CDR1 and CDR2 sequences are WNHNN and SYGVQD (reference sequence). This CDR3 is built from 16 residues. The CDR3 sequence: CASRGGTGGPYYDYTF. In DNA form, the CDR3 reads TGCGCCAGCAGGGGGGGGACAGGGGGCCCCTACTATGACTACACCTTC.

This clone was seen a handful of times. This chain uses TRBV7-2 with TRBJ2-3, with D maybe TRBD1 (5 bases). The CDR3 is made up of 15 amino acids. CDR1 is SGHTA, CDR2 FQGNSA, per germline. Trimming removed 3 bases at V and 0 bases at J, with 10 bases between. CDR3 in DNA: TGTGCCAGCAGCTTTGGGGCGGTTAGCACAGATACGCAGTATTTT. Protein: CASSFGAVSTDTQYF.

The chain couples TRBV4-2 to TRBJ2-5; no clear D. This CDR3 has 13 residues. Trimming pared 0 bases from V and 2 bases from J, leaving 4 bases between. Germline V gives CDR1 LGHNA, CDR2 YNFKEQ. The CDR3 is CASSQDSQETQYF. The CDR3 DNA sequence: TGTGCCAGCAGCCAAGATTCACAAGAGACCCAGTACTTC.

This clone was observed a few times. The CDR3 sequence: CATIHPTLRGTEAFF. CDR3 in DNA: TGTGCCACCATCCATCCGACACTAAGGGGCACTGAAGCTTTCTTT. V and J are TRBV28 and TRBJ1-1; TRBD1 is a possible D gene (5 bases). Trimming removed 10 bases from V and 4 bases from J, with 22 bases in between. Germline V gene lookup returns CDR1 MDHEN and CDR2 SYDVKM. The CDR3 consists of 15 residues.

Only a few counts were recorded for this clone. The chain carries TRBV11-2 and TRBJ2-7, with 9 bases aligning to TRBD1. This CDR3 has 15 residues. The trim removed 5 bases at V and 1 base at J, leaving 6 bases unmatched. The germline CDR1 and CDR2 sequences are SGHAT and FQNNGV. The CDR3 region is CASSTQGAESYEQYF. CDR3 nucleotide sequence: TGTGCCAGCAGCACACAGGGGGCGGAATCCTACGAGCAGTACTTC. Combining the CDR3 with reference TRBV11-2 and TRBJ2-7 gives the whole variable domain EAGVAQSPRYKIIEKRQSVAFWCNPISGHATLYWYQQILGQGPKLLIQFQNNGVVDDSQLPKDRFSAERLKGVDSTLKIQPAKLEDSAVYLCASSTQGAESYEQYFGPGTRLTVT.

The V gene is TRBV2, the J gene TRBJ2-7; 8 bases match TRBD1. Germline loops: CDR1 SNHLY, CDR2 FYNNEI. The CDR3 has 13 amino acids. V dropped 8 bases and J dropped 2; count of bases not matched to a gene: 5. In nucleotides, the CDR3 is TGTGCCAGCCAGACAGGGGTTCCCTACGAGCAGTACTTC. Amino acids: CASQTGVPYEQYF.

This clone occurred once. The chain recombines TRBV28 with TRBJ1-3, with TRBD1 as a possible D gene (5 bases). This CDR3 is built from 13 residues. Trimming took 8 bases from V and 1 from J, leaving 9 bases between them. The germline gives CDR1 MDHEN, CDR2 SYDVKM. The CDR3 protein is CASWGGSGNTIYF. CDR3 bases: TGTGCCAGCTGGGGCGGTTCTGGAAACACCATATATTTT.

CDR3 sequence: CASSQATTGRGQPQHF. The CDR3 DNA reads as TGCGCCAGCAGCCAGGCTACCACAGGGAGGGGTCAGCCCCAGCATTTT. The rearrangement joins TRBV4-1 to TRBJ1-5; maybe TRBD1 (6 bases). Trimming left V 3 bases short and J 6 bases short, with 18 bases between. CDR1 is MGHRA and CDR2 is YSYEKL in the germline V gene. The CDR3 extends over 16 amino acids.

This chain uses TRBV28 with TRBJ2-7; unclear D gene. V lost 5 bases to trimming and J lost 0 bases, with 14 bases between them. This CDR3 has 15 residues. Germline loops: CDR1 MDHEN, CDR2 SYDVKM. CDR3 coding DNA: TGTGCCAGCAGTGGGCGTGGCGACGGCTCCTACGAGCAGTACTTC. This gives the protein CASSGRGDGSYEQYF.

The table lists this clone with a few counts. V usage is TRBV28 and J usage is TRBJ1-1; TRBD1 might be the D (5 bases). Germline V gene sequence: CDR1 MDHEN, CDR2 SYDVKM. V was cut by 2 bases and J by 5 bases, with 15 bases left in between. The CDR3 is 15 amino acids. The DNA of the CDR3 is TGTGCCAGCAGTTTAACAGGAAGTGTGGGGACTGAAGCTTTCTTT. It translates to CASSLTGSVGTEAFF.

This clone has more than one count but fewer than ten. The chain combines TRBV19 with TRBJ1-2; D remains unclear. This CDR3 comprises 11 residues. V was shortened by 1 base and J by 9 bases, with 6 bases between the two germline ends. Per the germline V gene, CDR1 is LNHDA and CDR2 is SQIVND (reference sequence). CDR3 DNA: TGTGCCAGTAGTATAGGGAGTAGCTACACCTTC. Translation gives CASSIGSSYTF.

This clone has ten or more counts. The V gene is TRBV19, the J gene TRBJ1-2; D call uncertain. The CDR3 covers 13 residues. Per germline, CDR1 LNHDA and CDR2 SQIVND (reference sequence). Trimming took 9 bases from V and 2 from J, leaving 13 bases between them. The CDR3 here is CASGGQENYGYTF. As DNA, the CDR3 is TGTGCCAGCGGAGGGCAGGAGAACTATGGCTACACCTTC.

V usage is TRBV5-6 and J usage is TRBJ2-7; 16 nucleotides line up with TRBD2. Germline loops: CDR1 SGHDT, CDR2 YYEEEE. V shed 3 bases, J shed 5 bases, and the junction held 8 bases outside the gene matches. This CDR3 comprises 17 residues. CDR3 coding DNA: TGTGCCAGCAGCTGCGGGACTAGCGGGGGGGGAAAGGACGAGCAGTACTTC. Amino acid sequence: CASSCGTSGGGKDEQYF. Full variable domain (remainder filled in from reference TRBV5-6 and TRBJ2-7): DAGVTQSPTHLIKTRGQQVTLRCSPKSGHDTVSWYQQALGQGPQFIFQYYEEEERQRGNFPDRFSGHQFPNYSSELNVNALLLGDSALYLCASSCGTSGGGKDEQYFGPGTRLTVT.

In its sample, this clone was seen a few times. The chain carries TRBV7-6 and TRBJ2-2; D perhaps matches TRBD2 (6 bases). The V end lost 5 bases, the J end lost 1 base, and 14 bases lay between the germline ends. The CDR3 extends over 16 amino acids. In germline, CDR1 is SGHVS, CDR2 FNYEAQ. The CDR3 nucleotides read TGTGCCAGCAGCCGTGGGACGGGGGAGAACACCGGGGAGCTGTTTTTT. It translates to CASSRGTGENTGELFF.

This clone was observed a few times. The chain couples TRBV19 to TRBJ2-7; maybe TRBD1 (5 bases). Germline V gene sequence: CDR1 LNHDA, CDR2 SQIVND (reference sequence). CDR3 length equals 14 residues. With 3 bases removed from V and 3 bases from J, the gap between germline ends came to 12 bases. CDR3 in amino acids: CASSIQGFIYEQYF. CDR3 DNA sequence: TGTGCCAGTAGTATTCAGGGTTTCATCTACGAGCAGTACTTC.

The chain combines TRBV7-8 with TRBJ1-1; 7 bases match TRBD1. The CDR3 has 14 amino acids. Trimming took 4 bases from V and 4 from J; bases not matched to a gene: 6. The germline V gene encodes CDR1 SGHVS and CDR2 FQNEAQ. The DNA for the CDR3 is TGTGCCAGCAGCTCACACCAGGGGGGCACTGAAGCTTTCTTT. Translation: CASSSHQGGTEAFF.

This chain connects TRBV9 to TRBJ1-1; 8 positions match TRBD1. The CDR3 spans 13 residues. The trim removed 4 bases at V and 6 bases at J, leaving 5 bases unmatched. Germline CDR1 and CDR2: SGDLS and YYNGEE. The CDR3 nucleotides are TGTGCCAGCAGCCCACGGACAGGGTCTGAAGCTTTCTTT. It codes for CASSPRTGSEAFF. Complete variable domain (other parts from reference TRBV9 and TRBJ1-1): DSGVTQTPKHLITATGQRVTLRCSPRSGDLSVYWYQQSLDQGLQFLIQYYNGEERAKGNILERFSAQQFPDLHSELNLSSLELGDSALYFCASSPRTGSEAFFGQGTRLTVV.

V and J are TRBV6-5 and TRBJ1-5; the match to TRBD1 covers 10 bases. CDR1 and CDR2 (germline): MNHEY, SVGAGI. V gave up 7 bases and J gave up 0 bases; unmatched junction bases: 3. There are 15 residues in the CDR3. The CDR3 loop reads CASKRDRGSNQPQHF. In DNA form, the CDR3 reads TGTGCCAGCAAGAGGGACAGGGGTAGCAATCAGCCCCAGCATTTT.